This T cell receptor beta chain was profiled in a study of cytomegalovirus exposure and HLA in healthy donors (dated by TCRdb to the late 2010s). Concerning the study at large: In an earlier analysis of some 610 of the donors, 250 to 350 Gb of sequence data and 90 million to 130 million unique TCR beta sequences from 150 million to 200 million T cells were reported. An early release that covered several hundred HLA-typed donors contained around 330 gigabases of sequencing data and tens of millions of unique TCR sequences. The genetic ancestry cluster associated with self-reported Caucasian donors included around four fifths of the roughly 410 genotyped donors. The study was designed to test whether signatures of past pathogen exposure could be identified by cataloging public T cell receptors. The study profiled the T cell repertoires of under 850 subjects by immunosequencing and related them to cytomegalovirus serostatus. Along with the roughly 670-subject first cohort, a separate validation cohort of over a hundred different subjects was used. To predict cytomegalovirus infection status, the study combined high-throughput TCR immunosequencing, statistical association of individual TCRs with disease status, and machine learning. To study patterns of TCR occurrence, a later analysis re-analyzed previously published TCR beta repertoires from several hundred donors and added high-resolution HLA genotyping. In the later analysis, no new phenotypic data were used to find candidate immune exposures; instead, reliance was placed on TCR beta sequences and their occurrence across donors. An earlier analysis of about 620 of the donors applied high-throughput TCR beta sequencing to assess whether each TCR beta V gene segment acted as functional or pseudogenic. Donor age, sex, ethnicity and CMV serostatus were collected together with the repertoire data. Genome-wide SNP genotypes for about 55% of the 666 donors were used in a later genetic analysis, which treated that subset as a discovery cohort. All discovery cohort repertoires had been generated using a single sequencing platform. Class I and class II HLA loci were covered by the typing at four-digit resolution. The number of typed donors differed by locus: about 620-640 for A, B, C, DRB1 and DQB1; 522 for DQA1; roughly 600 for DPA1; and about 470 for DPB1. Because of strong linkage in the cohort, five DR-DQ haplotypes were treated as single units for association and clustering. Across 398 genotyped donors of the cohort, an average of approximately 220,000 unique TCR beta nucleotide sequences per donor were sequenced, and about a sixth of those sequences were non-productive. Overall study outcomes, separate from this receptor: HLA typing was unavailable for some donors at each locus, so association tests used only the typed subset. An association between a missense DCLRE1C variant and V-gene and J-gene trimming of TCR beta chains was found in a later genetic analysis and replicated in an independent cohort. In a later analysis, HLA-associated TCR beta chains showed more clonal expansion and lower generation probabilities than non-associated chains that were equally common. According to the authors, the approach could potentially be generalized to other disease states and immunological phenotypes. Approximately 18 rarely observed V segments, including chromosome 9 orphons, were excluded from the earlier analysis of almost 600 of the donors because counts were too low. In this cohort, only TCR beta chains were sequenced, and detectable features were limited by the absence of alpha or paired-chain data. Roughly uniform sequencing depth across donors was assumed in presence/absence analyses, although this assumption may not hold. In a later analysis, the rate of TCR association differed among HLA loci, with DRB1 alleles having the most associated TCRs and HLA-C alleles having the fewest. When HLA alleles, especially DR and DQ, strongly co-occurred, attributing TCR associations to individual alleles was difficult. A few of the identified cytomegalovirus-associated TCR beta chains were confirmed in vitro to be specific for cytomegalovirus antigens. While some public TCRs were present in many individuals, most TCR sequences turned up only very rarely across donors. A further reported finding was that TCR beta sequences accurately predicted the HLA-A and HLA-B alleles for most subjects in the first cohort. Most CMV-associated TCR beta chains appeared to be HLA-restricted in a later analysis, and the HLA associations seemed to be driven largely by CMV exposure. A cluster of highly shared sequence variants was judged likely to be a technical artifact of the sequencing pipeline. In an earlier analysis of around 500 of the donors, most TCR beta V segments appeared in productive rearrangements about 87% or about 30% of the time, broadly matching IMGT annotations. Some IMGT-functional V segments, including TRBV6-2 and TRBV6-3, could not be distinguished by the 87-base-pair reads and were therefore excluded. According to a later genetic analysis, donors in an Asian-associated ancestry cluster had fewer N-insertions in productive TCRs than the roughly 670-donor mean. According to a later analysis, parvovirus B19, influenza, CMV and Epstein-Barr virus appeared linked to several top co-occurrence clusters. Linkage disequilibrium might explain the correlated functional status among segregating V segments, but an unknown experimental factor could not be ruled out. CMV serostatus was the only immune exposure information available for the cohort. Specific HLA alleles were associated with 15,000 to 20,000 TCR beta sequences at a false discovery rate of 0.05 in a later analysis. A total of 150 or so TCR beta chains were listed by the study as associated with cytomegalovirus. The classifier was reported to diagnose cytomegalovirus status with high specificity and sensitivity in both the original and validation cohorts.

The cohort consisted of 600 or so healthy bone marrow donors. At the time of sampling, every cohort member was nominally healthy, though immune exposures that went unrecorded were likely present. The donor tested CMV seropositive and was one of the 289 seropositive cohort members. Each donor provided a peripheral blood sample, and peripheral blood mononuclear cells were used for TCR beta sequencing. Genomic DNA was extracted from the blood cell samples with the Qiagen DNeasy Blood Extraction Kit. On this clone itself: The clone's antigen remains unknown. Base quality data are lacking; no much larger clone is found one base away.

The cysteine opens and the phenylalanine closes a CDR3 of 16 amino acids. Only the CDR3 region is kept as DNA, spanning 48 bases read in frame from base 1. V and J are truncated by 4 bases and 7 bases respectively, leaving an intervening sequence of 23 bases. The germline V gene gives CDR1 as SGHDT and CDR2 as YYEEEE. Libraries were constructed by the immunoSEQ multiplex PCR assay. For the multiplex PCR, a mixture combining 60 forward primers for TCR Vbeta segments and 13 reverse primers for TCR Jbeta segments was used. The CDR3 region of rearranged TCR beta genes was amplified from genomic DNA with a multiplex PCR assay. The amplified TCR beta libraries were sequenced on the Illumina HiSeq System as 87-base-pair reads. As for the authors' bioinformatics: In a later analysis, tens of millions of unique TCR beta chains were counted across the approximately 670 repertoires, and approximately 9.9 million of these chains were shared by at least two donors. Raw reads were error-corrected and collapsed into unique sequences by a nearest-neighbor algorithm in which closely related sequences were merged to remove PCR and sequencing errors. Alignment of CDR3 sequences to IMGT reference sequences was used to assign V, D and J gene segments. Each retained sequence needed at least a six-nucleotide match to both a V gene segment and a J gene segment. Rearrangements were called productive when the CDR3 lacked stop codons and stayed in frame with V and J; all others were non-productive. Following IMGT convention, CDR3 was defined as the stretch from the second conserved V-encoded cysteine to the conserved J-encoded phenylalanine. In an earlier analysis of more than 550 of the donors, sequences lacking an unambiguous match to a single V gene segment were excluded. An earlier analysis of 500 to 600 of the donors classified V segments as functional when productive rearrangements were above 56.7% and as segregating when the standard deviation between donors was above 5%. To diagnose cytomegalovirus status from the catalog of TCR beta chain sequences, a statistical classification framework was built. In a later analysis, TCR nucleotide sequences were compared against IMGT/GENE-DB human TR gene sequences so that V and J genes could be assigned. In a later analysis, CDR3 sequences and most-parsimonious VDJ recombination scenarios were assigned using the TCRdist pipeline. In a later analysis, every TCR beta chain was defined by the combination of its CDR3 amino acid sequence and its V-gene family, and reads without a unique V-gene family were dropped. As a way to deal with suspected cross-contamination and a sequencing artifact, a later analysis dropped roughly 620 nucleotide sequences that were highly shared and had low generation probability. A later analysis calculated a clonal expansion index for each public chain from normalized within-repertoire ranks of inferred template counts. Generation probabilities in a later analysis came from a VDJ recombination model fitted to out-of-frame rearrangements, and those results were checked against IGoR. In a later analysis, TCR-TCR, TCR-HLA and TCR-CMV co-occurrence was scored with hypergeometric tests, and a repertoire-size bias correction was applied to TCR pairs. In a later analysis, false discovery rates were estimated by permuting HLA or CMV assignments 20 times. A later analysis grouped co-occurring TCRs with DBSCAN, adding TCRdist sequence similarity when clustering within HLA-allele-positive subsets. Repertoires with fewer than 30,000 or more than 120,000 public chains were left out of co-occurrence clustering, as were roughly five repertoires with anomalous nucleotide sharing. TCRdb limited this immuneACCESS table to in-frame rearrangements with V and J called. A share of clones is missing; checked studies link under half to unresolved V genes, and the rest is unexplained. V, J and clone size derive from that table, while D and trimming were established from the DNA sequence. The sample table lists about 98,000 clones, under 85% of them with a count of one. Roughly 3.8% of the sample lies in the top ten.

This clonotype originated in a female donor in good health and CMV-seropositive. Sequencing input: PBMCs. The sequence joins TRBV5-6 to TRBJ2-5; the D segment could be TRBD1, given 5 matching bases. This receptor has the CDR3 CASSTGRVEYSGTQYF. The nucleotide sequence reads TGTGCCAGCAGCACAGGACGTGTCGAGTATTCGGGGACCCAGTACTTC.